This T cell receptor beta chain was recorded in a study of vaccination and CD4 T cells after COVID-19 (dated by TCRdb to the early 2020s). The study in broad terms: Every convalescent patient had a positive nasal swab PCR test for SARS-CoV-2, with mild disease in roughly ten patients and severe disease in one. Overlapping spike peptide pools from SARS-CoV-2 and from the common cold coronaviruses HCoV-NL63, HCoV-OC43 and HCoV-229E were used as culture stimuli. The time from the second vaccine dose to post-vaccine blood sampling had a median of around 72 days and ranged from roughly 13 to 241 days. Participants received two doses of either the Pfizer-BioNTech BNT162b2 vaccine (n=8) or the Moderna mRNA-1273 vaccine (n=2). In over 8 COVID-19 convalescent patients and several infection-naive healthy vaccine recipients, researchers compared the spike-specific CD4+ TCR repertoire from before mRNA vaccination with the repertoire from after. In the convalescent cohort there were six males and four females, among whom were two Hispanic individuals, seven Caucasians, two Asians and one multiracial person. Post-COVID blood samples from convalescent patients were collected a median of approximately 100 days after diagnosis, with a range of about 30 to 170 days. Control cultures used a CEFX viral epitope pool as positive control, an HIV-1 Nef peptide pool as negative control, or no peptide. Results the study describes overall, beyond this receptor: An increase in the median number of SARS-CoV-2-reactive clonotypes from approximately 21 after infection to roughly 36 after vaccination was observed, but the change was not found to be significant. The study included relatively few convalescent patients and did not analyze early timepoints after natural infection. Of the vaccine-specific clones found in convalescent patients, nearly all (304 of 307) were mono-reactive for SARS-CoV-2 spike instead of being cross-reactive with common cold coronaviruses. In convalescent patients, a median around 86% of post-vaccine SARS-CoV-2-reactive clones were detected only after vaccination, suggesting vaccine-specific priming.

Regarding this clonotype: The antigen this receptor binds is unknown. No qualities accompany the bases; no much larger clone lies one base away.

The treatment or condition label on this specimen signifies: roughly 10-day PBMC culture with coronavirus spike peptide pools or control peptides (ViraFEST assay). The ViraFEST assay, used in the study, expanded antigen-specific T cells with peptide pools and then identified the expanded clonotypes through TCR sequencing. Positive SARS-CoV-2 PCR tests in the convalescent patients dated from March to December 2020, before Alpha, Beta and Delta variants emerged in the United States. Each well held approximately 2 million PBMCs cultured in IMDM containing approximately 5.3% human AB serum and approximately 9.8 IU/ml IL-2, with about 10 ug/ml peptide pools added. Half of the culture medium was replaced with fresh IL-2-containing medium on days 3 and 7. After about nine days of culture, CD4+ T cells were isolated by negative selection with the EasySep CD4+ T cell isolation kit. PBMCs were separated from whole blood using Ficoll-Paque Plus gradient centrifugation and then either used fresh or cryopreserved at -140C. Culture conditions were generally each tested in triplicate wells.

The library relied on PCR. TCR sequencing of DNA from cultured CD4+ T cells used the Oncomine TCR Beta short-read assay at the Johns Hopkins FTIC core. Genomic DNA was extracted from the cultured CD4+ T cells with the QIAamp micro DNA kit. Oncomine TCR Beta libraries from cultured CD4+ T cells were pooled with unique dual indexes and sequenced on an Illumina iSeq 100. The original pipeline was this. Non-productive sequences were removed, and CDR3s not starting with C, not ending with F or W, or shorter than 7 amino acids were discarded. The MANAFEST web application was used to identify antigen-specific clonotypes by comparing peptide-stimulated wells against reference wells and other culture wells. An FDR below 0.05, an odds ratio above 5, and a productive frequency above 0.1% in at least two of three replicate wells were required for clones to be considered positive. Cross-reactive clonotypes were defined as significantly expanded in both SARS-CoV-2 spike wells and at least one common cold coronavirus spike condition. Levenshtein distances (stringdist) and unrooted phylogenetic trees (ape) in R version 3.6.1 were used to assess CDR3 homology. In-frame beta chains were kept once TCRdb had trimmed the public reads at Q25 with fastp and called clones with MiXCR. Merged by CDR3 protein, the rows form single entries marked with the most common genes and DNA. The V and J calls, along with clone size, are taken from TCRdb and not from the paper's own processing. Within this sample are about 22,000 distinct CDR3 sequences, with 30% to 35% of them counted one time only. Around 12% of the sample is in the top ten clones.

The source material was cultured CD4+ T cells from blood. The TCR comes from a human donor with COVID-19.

The nucleotide sequence is given as TGCAGTGCTACGCCGGAGGGGGCTTTCGACAATGAGCAGTTCTTC. Its protein product is CSATPEGAFDNEQFF. In this chain, TRBV20-1 is recombined with TRBJ2-1; a tentative D call is TRBD1 (7 bases match). In the germline V gene (reference sequence), CDR1 corresponds to DFQATT and CDR2 to SNEGSKA. V is reduced by 4 bases and J by 5 bases, leaving a spacing of 18 bases between them. The CDR3 contains 15 residues, cysteine and phenylalanine counted. Only CDR3 DNA is held: 45 bases, read in frame from base 1.